This TCR beta chain was sequenced for a study of CD8 T cells in Susac syndrome. Random hexamers were used to reverse transcribe an amount of about 0.5 to 1 ug RNA. The immunoSEQ assay covered 54 Vbeta and 13 Jbeta segments for CDR3. TCRdb re-derived calls from the immunoSEQ multiplex PCR reads in MiXCR, one entry per CDR3 protein. This sample has some 130,000 distinct CDR3 sequences; under 95% occur once, and the top ten carry around 0.25%. V shed 5 bases and J shed 7 bases, with 22 bases lying between them. The CDR3 is 15 residues long. Germline-derived CDR1 and CDR2 are SGDLS and YYNGEE. The chain couples TRBV9 to TRBJ2-7; perhaps TRBD2 as D (6 bases). The sequenced sample consisted of CD8+ T cells from PBMCs. The clonotype originates from a human donor with multiple sclerosis. CDR3 sequence reads: CASSSGGTSAGEQYF. The CDR3 region has the DNA TGTGCCAGCAGTTCCGGAGGGACCTCGGCCGGGGAGCAGTACTTC.